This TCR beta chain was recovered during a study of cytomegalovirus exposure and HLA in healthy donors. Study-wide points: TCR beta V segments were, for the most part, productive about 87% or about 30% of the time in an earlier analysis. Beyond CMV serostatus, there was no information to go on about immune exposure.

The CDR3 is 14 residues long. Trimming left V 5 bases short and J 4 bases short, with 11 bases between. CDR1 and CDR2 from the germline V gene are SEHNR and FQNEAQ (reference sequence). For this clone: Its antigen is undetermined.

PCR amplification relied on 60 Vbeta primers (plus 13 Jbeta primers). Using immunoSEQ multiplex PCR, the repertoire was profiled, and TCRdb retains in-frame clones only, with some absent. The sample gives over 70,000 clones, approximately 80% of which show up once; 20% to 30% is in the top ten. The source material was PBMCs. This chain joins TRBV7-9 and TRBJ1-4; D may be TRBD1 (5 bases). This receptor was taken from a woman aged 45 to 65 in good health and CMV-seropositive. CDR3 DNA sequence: TGTGCCAGCAGCCCTCGGGGGATTAATGAAAAACTGTTTTTT. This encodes CASSPRGINEKLFF.